These 16 T cell receptor beta chains came from one sample sequenced in a study of blood T cell repertoires in COVID-19. Only in-frame clones appear in the TCRdb table, and some are missing; sequencing was by immunoSEQ multiplex PCR. This sample has approximately 300,000 clones, with 80% to 90% found just once. The sequenced material came from peripheral blood. The source of these receptors is a woman aged 50 to 60 with acute or convalescent COVID-19.

V usage is TRBV24-1 and J usage is TRBJ2-3, with D unresolved. This CDR3 has 13 residues. V was pared by 4 bases and J by 5 bases, with 9 bases between. Germline V gives CDR1 KGHDR, CDR2 SFDVKD. CDR3 nucleotides: TGTGCCACCAGTGAACAAAACGAAGATACGCAGTATTTT. Amino acid sequence: CATSEQNEDTQYF.

The V call is TRBV5-1, the J call TRBJ2-7; D may be TRBD2 (6 bases). The CDR3 extends over 13 amino acids. CDR1 and CDR2 (germline): SGHRS, YFSETQ. V was pared by 4 bases and J by 3 bases, with 11 bases between. The CDR3 spells CASSVAGSYEQYF. The CDR3 DNA follows: TGCGCCAGCAGCGTTGCGGGAAGCTACGAGCAGTACTTC.

The chain is built from TRBV7-2 and TRBJ2-3; 11 positions match TRBD2. Germline CDR1 SGHTA, CDR2 FQGNSA. Trimming at V came to 5 bases and at J to 1 base, leaving 8 bases not matched to a gene. The CDR3 runs 17 residues. The CDR3 nucleotides are TGTGCCAGCAGCCGCGGGACTAGCGGTGCCGGCACAGATACGCAGTATTTT. It codes for CASSRGTSGAGTDTQYF.

This clone was seen a handful of times. This chain connects TRBV2 to TRBJ2-5; D remains ambiguous. Germline V gene sequence: CDR1 SNHLY, CDR2 FYNNEI. Trimming removed 7 bases at V and 2 bases at J, with 8 bases between. The CDR3 has 12 residues. The CDR3, as DNA: TGTGCCAGCATTTACTATCAAGAGACCCAGTACTTC. It yields the protein CASIYYQETQYF.

This clone was seen once. This chain links TRBV7-8 with TRBJ2-3; D gene unclear. V was cut by 5 bases and J by 1 base, with 10 bases left in between. The germline CDR1 and CDR2 sequences are SGHVS and FQNEAQ. This CDR3 region has 14 residues. CDR3 in DNA: TGTGCCAGCAGCCACGACATGGGCACAGATACGCAGTATTTT. It translates to CASSHDMGTDTQYF.

The chain uses TRBV7-9 and TRBJ1-5, with TRBD1 matching 8 bases. V was pared by 5 bases and J by 3 bases, with 9 bases of the junction left unmatched. The CDR3 has 16 amino acids. Germline V gives CDR1 SEHNR, CDR2 FQNEAQ (reference sequence). CDR3 in amino acids: CASSQADRASNQPQHF. The CDR3 DNA reads TGTGCCAGCAGCCAGGCGGACAGGGCTTCCAATCAGCCCCAGCATTTT.

Comments on this clone: The same CDR3 also results from other DNA sequences found in this sample. The chain joins TRBV6-5 to TRBJ1-1, with 11 nucleotides matching TRBD1. V was pared by 6 bases and J by 5 bases, with 5 bases of the junction left unmatched. Germline-derived CDR1 and CDR2 are MNHEY and SVGAGI. CDR3 length: 14 residues. In nucleotides, the CDR3 is TGTGCCAGCAGGTTCCGGGACAGGGGGACTGAAGCTTTCTTT. Encoded protein: CASRFRDRGTEAFF.

The gene calls are TRBV21-1 and TRBJ1-1. TRBV21-1 corresponds to a pseudogene. The CDR3 loop spans 12 amino acids. CDR3 DNA: TGTGCCAGCAGCAAAGCCGACACTGAAGCTTTCTTT. It yields the protein CASSKADTEAFF.

The gene calls are TRBV7-2 and TRBJ1-2; possibly TRBD1 for D (5 bases). CDR3 length: 15 amino acids. Germline V gene sequence: CDR1 SGHTA, CDR2 FQGNSA. V shed 10 bases and J shed 4 bases, with 22 bases lying between them. CDR3 loop: CAIVRGDAFFYGYTF. Written as DNA, the CDR3 is TGTGCCATTGTTCGGGGGGACGCCTTCTTCTATGGCTACACCTTC.

The chain combines TRBV6-5 with TRBJ2-2; tentatively, D is TRBD1 (6 bases). Trimming removed 6 bases from V and 1 base from J, with 12 bases in between. The CDR3 covers 15 residues. Germline CDR1 reads MNHEY; CDR2 reads SVGAGI. The CDR3 DNA follows: TGTGCCAGCAGACCCGGGACATTGAACACCGGGGAGCTGTTTTTT. Amino acids: CASRPGTLNTGELFF.

This clone was found a few times. The chain employs TRBV5-4 and TRBJ2-2, with no clear D. V dropped 0 bases and J dropped 3 bases, with 3 bases sitting between them. This CDR3 comprises 13 residues. Germline V gene lookup returns CDR1 SGHNT and CDR2 YYREEE (reference sequence). The CDR3 sequence: CASSLADTGELFF. For the CDR3, the DNA is TGTGCCAGCAGCTTGGCAGACACCGGGGAGCTGTTTTTT.

The chain joins TRBV3-1 (or the pseudogene TRBV3-2) to TRBJ1-1, with a weak D call TRBD1 (5 bases). In germline, CDR1 is LGHDT, CDR2 YNNKEL (reference sequence). The CDR3 consists of 14 residues. V lost 4 bases to trimming and J lost 1 base, with 10 bases between them. The CDR3 region is CASSPTGGNTEAFF. The CDR3 DNA is TGTGCCAGCAGCCCCACGGGGGGGAACACTGAAGCTTTCTTT.

V usage is TRBV7-9 and J usage is TRBJ2-3, with D maybe TRBD1 (6 bases). Germline V CDR1 and CDR2: SEHNR, FQNEAQ (reference sequence). This CDR3 is 13 amino acids long. V gave up 5 bases and J gave up 2 bases, with 8 bases separating them. The CDR3 loop reads CASSRDNTDTQYF. The DNA for the CDR3 is TGTGCCAGCAGCCGGGACAACACAGATACGCAGTATTTT.

The chain employs TRBV2 and TRBJ1-6, with D uncertain. The CDR3 runs to 14 residues. Trimming cost V 4 bases and J 7 bases, with 11 bases left between them. Germline CDR1 reads SNHLY; CDR2 reads FYNNEI. In DNA form, the CDR3 reads TGTGCCAGCAGTGCCGCGGCCTCAAATTCACCCCTCCACTTT. Its protein product is CASSAAASNSPLHF. Using reference TRBV2 and TRBJ1-6 for the parts outside the CDR3, the full variable domain is EPEVTQTPSHQVTQMGQEVILRCVPISNHLYFYWYRQILGQKVEFLVSFYNNEISEKSEIFDDQFSVERPDGSNFTLKIRSTKLEDSAMYFCASSAAASNSPLHFGNGTRLTVT.

The chain is built from TRBV20-1 and TRBJ2-1, with D hard to call. V was cut by 5 bases and J by 5 bases, with 4 bases left in between. The germline gives CDR1 DFQATT, CDR2 SNEGSKA (reference sequence). The CDR3 loop spans 10 amino acids. The DNA of the CDR3 is TGCAGTGCTTATGACAATGAGCAGTTCTTC. It translates to CSAYDNEQFF.

V and J are TRBV24-1 and TRBJ2-1; maybe TRBD1 (6 bases). The V gene lost 4 bases and the J gene lost 7 bases, with 16 bases spanning the gap. The CDR3 contains 15 residues. Germline CDR1 and CDR2: KGHDR and SFDVKD. CDR3 sequence (DNA): TGTGCCACCAGTGAGGCGAGGGGGAGCGGAAATGAGCAGTTCTTC. This translates into CATSEARGSGNEQFF.